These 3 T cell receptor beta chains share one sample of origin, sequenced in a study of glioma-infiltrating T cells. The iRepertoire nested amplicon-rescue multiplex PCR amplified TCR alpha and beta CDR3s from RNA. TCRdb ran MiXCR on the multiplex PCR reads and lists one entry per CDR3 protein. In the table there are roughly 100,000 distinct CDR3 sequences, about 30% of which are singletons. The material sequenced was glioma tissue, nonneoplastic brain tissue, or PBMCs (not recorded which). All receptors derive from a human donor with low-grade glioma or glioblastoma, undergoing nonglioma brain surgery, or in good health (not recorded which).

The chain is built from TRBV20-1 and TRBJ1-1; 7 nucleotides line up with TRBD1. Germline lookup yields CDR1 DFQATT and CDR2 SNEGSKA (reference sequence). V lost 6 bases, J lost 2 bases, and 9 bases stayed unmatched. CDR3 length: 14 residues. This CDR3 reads CSAISTGRNTEAFF. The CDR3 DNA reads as TGCAGTGCCATATCGACAGGGAGAAACACTGAAGCTTTCTTT.

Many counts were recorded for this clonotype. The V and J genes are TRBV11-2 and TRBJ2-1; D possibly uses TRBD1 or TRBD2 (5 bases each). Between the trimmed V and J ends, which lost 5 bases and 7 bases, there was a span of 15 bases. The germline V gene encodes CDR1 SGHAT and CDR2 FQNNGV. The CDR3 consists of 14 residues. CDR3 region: CASSPNKGRNEQFF. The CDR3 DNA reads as TGTGCCAGCAGCCCCAACAAGGGACGGAATGAGCAGTTCTTC.

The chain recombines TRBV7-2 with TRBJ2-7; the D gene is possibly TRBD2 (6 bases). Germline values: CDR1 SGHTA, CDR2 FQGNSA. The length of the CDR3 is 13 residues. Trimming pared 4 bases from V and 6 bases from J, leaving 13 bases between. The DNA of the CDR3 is TGTGCCAGCAGCTCTCACCAGGGACTCGAGCAGTACTTC. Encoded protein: CASSSHQGLEQYF.